These T cell receptor beta chains were read from a single sample in a study of patients and donors after allogeneic stem cell transplantation. TCRdb reprocessed the RT-PCR reads via MiXCR and lists one record per CDR3 protein. The sample carries some 200,000 distinct CDR3 sequences, roughly two fifths recorded once. Material for sequencing was blood, either unsorted or a sorted T cell fraction (not recorded which). These TCRs come from a human donor who was either an allogeneic HSCT recipient or a stem cell or donor lymphocyte infusion donor (not recorded which). It is not recorded whose cells these are; they may come from a transplant donor. The CDR3 runs from the conserved cysteine through the conserved F or W. D genes are given only for firm matches. A row's size may be missing; if present it is once, few, many or a size class.

cdr3_length j_call v_call clone_size d_call cdr3_aa cdr3_nt
21 TRBJ2-6 TRBV9 - TRBD2 CASSVAAFRLAGVTGANVLTF TGTGCCAGCAGCGTAGCCGCATTTCGGCTAGCGGGAGTGACTGGGGCCAACGTCCTGACTTTC
19 TRBJ2-7 TRBV4-3 few TRBD2 CASSQDWLAGGPRAYEQYF TGCGCCAGCAGCCAAGATTGGCTAGCGGGAGGGCCGCGTGCCTACGAGCAGTACTTC
20 TRBJ1-1 TRBV6-5 - TRBD1 CASSQDRWNPGQGVNTEAFF TGTGCCAGCAGCCAAGACCGGTGGAATCCGGGACAGGGCGTGAACACTGAAGCTTTCTTT
15 TRBJ1-2 TRBV29-1 few TRBD1 CSAILGQGVRHGYTF TGCAGCGCTATATTGGGACAGGGGGTCCGTCATGGCTACACCTTC
12 TRBJ1-1 TRBV2 - - CATRTGGAGAFF TGTGCCACCCGAACGGGGGGCGCGGGAGCTTTCTTT
16 TRBJ1-5 TRBV12-3/TRBV12-4 - - CASSLRGAGSNQPQHF TGTGCCAGCAGCCTTAGGGGGGCCGGGAGCAATCAGCCCCAGCATTTT
12 TRBJ2-1 TRBV12-3/TRBV12-4 - - CASSQDWGEQFF TGTGCCAGCAGCCAGGACTGGGGTGAGCAGTTCTTC
12 TRBJ1-2 TRBV12-3/TRBV12-4 - - CASSPEGYGYTF TGTGCCAGCAGTCCTGAGGGCTATGGCTACACCTTC
13 TRBJ2-3 TRBV9 - - CASSKVALDTQYF TGTGCCAGCAGCAAGGTAGCGTTAGATACGCAGTATTTT
14 TRBJ2-4 TRBV5-1 few - CASSSDMAKNIQYF TGCGCCAGCAGCTCAGACATGGCCAAAAACATTCAGTACTTC
15 TRBJ2-7 TRBV12-3/TRBV12-4 - TRBD2 CASSSPLAGSYEQYF TGTGCCAGCAGTTCTCCACTAGCGGGAAGCTACGAGCAGTACTTC
15 TRBJ1-2 TRBV4-3 few - CASSQDPGGTYGYTF TGCGCCAGCAGCCAAGATCCCGGGGGAACCTATGGCTACACCTTC
12 TRBJ1-5 TRBV6-2/TRBV6-3 few - CASKGGNQPQHF TGTGCCAGCAAGGGCGGCAATCAGCCCCAGCATTTT
14 TRBJ2-1 TRBV30 - TRBD2 CAWLVPSGNNEQFF TGTGCCTGGCTAGTACCTAGCGGTAACAATGAGCAGTTCTTC
15 TRBJ2-2 TRBV14 - - CASSQGGRDTGELFF TGTGCCAGCAGCCAAGGGGGGCGCGACACCGGGGAGCTGTTTTTT
12 TRBJ1-3 TRBV12-3/TRBV12-4 - - CATKPPGNTIYF TGTGCCACCAAGCCCCCTGGAAACACCATATATTTT
16 TRBJ2-7 TRBV25-1 - - CASSEFGGHKDYEQYF TGTGCCAGCAGTGAATTTGGCGGACACAAAGACTACGAGCAGTACTTC
16 TRBJ2-7 TRBV20-1 - - CSARDRSEGGTYEQYF TGCAGTGCTAGAGATAGGTCCGAGGGGGGCACCTACGAGCAGTACTTC
14 TRBJ1-2 TRBV18 few TRBD1 CASSPTDRAYGYTF TGTGCCAGCTCACCGACCGACAGGGCCTATGGCTACACCTTC
16 TRBJ1-3 TRBV4-3 - - CASSQDGRSSGNTIYF TGCGCCAGCAGCCAAGACGGAAGAAGCTCTGGAAACACCATATATTTT
15 TRBJ2-5 TRBV9 - - CASSVVLGEGETQYF TGTGCCAGCAGCGTAGTACTGGGTGAGGGAGAGACCCAGTACTTC
17 TRBJ2-3 TRBV14 - TRBD2 CASSRPGLAGGADTQYF TGTGCCAGCAGCCGTCCTGGACTAGCGGGAGGCGCAGATACGCAGTATTTT
16 TRBJ2-3 TRBV7-2 - - CASSLALRGALDTQYF TGTGCCAGCAGCTTAGCGTTACGTGGCGCCTTGGATACGCAGTATTTT
14 TRBJ1-5 TRBV19 - - CASSLYDGDQPQHF TGTGCCAGTAGTCTCTATGACGGAGATCAGCCCCAGCATTTT
14 TRBJ2-1 TRBV20-1 - - CSARDPGVYNEQFF TGCAGTGCTAGAGATCCCGGAGTCTACAATGAGCAGTTCTTC
13 TRBJ2-2 TRBV7-2 - - CASSPRQAGELFF TGTGCCAGCAGCCCCAGGCAAGCCGGGGAGCTGTTTTTT
16 TRBJ1-1 TRBV27 - - CASSSSGALVRTEAFF TGTGCCAGCAGTTCATCGGGGGCGCTGGTAAGAACTGAAGCTTTCTTT
17 TRBJ2-3 TRBV5-1 few TRBD2 CASSFATGTSGSDTQYF TGCGCCAGCAGCTTTGCAACCGGGACTAGCGGCTCAGATACGCAGTATTTT
12 TRBJ2-1 TRBV5-1 - - CASSSGVQEQFF TGCGCCAGCAGCTCAGGGGTGCAAGAGCAGTTCTTC
14 TRBJ1-1 TRBV4-2 - TRBD1 CASRVMGQGTEAFF TGTGCCAGCAGAGTTATGGGACAGGGCACTGAAGCTTTCTTT
15 TRBJ2-7 TRBV6-2/TRBV6-3 - TRBD1 CASREDGTGDPKKYF TGTGCCAGCAGGGAAGATGGGACAGGGGATCCGAAGAAGTACTTC
14 TRBJ2-1 TRBV15 - - CATSPESSYNEQFF TGTGCCACCAGTCCTGAGAGCTCCTACAATGAGCAGTTCTTC
15 TRBJ1-3 TRBV20-1 - - CSARKDSQFGNTIYF TGCAGTGCCAGAAAGGACAGCCAATTTGGAAACACCATATATTTT
16 TRBJ1-4 TRBV4-3 - - CASSLDRAGNGYELFF TGCGCCAGCAGCCTGGACCGGGCAGGGAACGGGTACGAACTGTTTTTT
14 TRBJ1-4 TRBV12-3/TRBV12-4 - TRBD1 CASRAGTGAEKLFF TGTGCCAGCAGGGCCGGGACAGGGGCGGAAAAACTGTTTTTT
13 TRBJ2-5 TRBV5-5 - - CASSSLYQETQYF TGTGCCAGCAGTAGCCTCTACCAAGAGACCCAGTACTTC
15 TRBJ2-7 TRBV4-3 - TRBD1 CASSQERRTGVEQYF TGCGCCAGCAGCCAAGAGAGGAGGACAGGGGTTGAGCAGTACTTC
14 TRBJ1-4 TRBV12-3/TRBV12-4 few - CATSIFSKGEKLFF TGTGCCACCAGTATTTTCTCAAAGGGGGAAAAACTGTTTTTT
14 TRBJ2-1 TRBV27 - - CASSLTWTVNEQFF TGTGCCAGCAGTTTAACCTGGACCGTCAATGAGCAGTTCTTC
15 TRBJ2-5 TRBV7-8 - TRBD2 CASSLYSGAQETQYF TGTGCCAGCAGCTTATATAGCGGGGCTCAAGAGACCCAGTACTTC
18 TRBJ2-2 TRBV2 - TRBD2 CASSEGLAGVVNTGELFF TGTGCCAGCAGTGAAGGACTAGCGGGAGTAGTGAACACCGGGGAGCTGTTTTTT
14 TRBJ1-5 TRBV15 - - CATSREVGNQPQHF TGTGCCACCAGCAGAGAGGTGGGCAATCAGCCCCAGCATTTT
14 TRBJ1-5 TRBV6-5 many - CASSITGDGQPQHF TGTGCCAGCAGCATAACAGGAGACGGGCAGCCCCAGCATTTT
14 TRBJ1-2 TRBV28 - - CASSLVTATSGYTF TGTGCCAGCAGTTTGGTCACAGCGACGAGTGGCTACACCTTC
17 TRBJ2-2 TRBV11-3 - - CASSLDATTLGTGELFF TGTGCCAGCAGCTTAGACGCGACTACCCTCGGGACCGGGGAGCTGTTTTTT
12 TRBJ2-7 TRBV12-3/TRBV12-4 few TRBD1 CASSLRGREQYF TGTGCCAGCAGTTTAAGGGGGCGAGAGCAGTACTTC
16 TRBJ2-3 TRBV15 - - CATSTLRNKGTDTQYF TGTGCCACCAGCACCCTCCGGAACAAAGGCACAGATACGCAGTATTTT
16 TRBJ1-5 TRBV9 - TRBD1 CASSLTGDRGNQPQHF TGTGCCAGCAGCCTAACGGGGGACAGGGGCAATCAGCCCCAGCATTTT
14 TRBJ2-1 TRBV7-9 - - CASSPSVPYNEQFF TGTGCCAGCAGCCCTAGCGTGCCCTACAATGAGCAGTTCTTC
15 TRBJ2-2 TRBV3-1 - TRBD1 CASSQNTGGTGELFF TGTGCCAGCAGCCAAAACACAGGGGGGACCGGGGAGCTGTTTTTT
17 TRBJ2-3 TRBV6-1 once TRBD2 CASSVAGWGTSTDTQYF TGTGCCAGCAGTGTAGCGGGGTGGGGAACTAGCACAGATACGCAGTATTTT
13 TRBJ1-1 TRBV28 - - CASPTGINTEAFF TGTGCCAGCCCTACAGGGATCAACACTGAAGCTTTCTTT
17 TRBJ1-2 TRBV7-2 few TRBD1 CASSPRGQGARSYGYTF TGTGCCAGCAGCCCAAGGGGACAGGGGGCAAGGTCTTATGGCTACACCTTC
14 TRBJ1-1 TRBV9 - TRBD1 CASSQATGPTEAFF TGTGCCAGCAGCCAAGCGACAGGGCCCACTGAAGCTTTCTTT
14 TRBJ2-1 TRBV24-1 - - CATSMAGKGNEQFF TGTGCCACCAGTATGGCAGGGAAGGGCAATGAGCAGTTCTTC
16 TRBJ1-4 TRBV19 - - CASSIGGWEANEKLFF TGTGCCAGTAGTATAGGAGGATGGGAAGCTAATGAAAAACTGTTTTTT